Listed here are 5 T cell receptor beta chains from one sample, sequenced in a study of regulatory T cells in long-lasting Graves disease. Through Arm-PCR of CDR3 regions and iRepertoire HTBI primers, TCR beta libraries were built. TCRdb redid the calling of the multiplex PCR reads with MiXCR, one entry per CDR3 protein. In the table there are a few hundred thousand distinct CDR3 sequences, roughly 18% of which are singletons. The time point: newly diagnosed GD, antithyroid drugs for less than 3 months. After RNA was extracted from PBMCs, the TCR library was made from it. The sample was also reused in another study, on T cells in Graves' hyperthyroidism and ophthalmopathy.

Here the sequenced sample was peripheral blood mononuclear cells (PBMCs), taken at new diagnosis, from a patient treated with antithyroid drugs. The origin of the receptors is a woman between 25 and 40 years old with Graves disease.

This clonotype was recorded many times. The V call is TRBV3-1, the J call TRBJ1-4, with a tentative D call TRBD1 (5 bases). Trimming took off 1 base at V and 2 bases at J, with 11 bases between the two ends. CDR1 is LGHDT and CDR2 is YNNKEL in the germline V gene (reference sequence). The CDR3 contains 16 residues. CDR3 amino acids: CASSQVHAGTNEKLFF. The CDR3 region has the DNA TGTGCCAGCAGCCAAGTTCACGCAGGGACTAATGAAAAACTGTTTTTT.

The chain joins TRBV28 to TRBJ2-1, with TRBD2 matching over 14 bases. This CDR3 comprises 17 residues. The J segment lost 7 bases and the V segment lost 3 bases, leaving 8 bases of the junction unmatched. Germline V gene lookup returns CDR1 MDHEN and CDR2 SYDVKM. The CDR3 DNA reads TGTGCCAGCAGTTTGGGGACTAGCGGGAGCCCACGGAATGAGCAGTTCTTC. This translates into CASSLGTSGSPRNEQFF.

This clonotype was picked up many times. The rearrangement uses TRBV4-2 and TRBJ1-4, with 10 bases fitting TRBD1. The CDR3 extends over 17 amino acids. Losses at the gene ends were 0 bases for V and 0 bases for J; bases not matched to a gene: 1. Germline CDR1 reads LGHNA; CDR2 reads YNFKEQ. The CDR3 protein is CASSQETGGATNEKLFF. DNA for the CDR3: TGTGCCAGCAGCCAAGAGACAGGGGGCGCAACTAATGAAAAACTGTTTTTT.

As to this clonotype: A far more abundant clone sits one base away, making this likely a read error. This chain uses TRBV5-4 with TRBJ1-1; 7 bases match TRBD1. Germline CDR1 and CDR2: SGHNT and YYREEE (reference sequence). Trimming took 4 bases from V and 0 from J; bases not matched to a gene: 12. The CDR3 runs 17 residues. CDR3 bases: TGTGCCAGCAGCCTCTCCCGGCCAGGGGGAATGAACACTGAAGCTTTCTTT. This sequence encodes CASSLSRPGGMNTEAFF.

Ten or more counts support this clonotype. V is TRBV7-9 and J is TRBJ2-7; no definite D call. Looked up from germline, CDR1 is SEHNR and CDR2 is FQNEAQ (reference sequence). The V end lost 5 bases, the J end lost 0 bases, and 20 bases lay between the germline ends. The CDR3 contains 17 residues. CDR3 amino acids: CASSPPPPTPPSYEQYF. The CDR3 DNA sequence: TGTGCCAGCAGCCCACCCCCCCCGACACCGCCCTCCTACGAGCAGTACTTC.